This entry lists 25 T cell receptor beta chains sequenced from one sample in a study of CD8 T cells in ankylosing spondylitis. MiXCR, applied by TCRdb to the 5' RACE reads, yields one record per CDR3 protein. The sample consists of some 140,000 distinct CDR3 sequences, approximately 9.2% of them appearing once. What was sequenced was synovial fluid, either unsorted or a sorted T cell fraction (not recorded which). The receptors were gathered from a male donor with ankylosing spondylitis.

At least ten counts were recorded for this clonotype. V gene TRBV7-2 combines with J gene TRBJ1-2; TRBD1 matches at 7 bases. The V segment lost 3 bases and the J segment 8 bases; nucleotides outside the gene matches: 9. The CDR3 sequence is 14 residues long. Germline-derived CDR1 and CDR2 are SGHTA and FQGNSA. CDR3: CASSFGQAYGGYTF. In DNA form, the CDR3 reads TGTGCCAGCAGCTTCGGACAGGCCTATGGGGGCTACACCTTC.

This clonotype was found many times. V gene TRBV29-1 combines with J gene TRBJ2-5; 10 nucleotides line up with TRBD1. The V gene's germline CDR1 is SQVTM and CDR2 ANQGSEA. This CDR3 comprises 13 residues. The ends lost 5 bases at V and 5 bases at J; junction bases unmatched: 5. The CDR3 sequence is CSVPPGQGETQYF. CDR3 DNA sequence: TGCAGCGTTCCACCGGGACAGGGGGAGACCCAGTACTTC. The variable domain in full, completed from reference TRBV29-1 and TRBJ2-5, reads SAVISQKPSRDICQRGTSLTIQCQVDSQVTMMFWYRQQPGQSLTLIATANQGSEATYESGFVIDKFPISRPNLTFSTLTVSNMSPEDSSIYLCSVPPGQGETQYFGPGTRLLVL.

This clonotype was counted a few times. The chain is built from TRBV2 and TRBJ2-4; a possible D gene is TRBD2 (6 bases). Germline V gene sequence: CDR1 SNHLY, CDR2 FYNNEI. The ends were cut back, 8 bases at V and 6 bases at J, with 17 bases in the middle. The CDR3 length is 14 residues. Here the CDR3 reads CASGLARIGNIQYF. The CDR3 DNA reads TGTGCCAGCGGTCTAGCGAGAATTGGAAACATTCAGTACTTC.

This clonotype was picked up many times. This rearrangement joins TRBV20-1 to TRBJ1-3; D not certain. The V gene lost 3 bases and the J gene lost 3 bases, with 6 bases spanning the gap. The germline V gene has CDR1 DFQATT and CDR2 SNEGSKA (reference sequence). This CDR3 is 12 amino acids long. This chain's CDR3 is CSARGFGNTIYF. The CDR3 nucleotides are TGCAGTGCTAGGGGGTTTGGAAACACCATATATTTT.

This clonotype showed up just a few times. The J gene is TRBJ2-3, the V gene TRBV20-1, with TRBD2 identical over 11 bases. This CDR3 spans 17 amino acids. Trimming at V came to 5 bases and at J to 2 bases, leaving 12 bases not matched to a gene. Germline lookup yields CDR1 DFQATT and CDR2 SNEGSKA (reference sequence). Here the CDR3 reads CSAATGTSGFLTDTQYF. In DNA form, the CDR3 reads TGCAGTGCTGCTACGGGGACTAGCGGTTTCCTCACAGATACGCAGTATTTT.

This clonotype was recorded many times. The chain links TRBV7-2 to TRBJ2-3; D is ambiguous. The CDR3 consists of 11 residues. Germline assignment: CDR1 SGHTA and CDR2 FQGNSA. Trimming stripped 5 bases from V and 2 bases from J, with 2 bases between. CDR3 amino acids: CASSPTDTQYF. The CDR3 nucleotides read TGTGCCAGCAGCCCCACAGATACGCAGTATTTT.

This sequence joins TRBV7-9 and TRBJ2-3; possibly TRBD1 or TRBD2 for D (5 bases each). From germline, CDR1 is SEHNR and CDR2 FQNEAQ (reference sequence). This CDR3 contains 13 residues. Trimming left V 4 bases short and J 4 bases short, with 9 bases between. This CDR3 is CASSWGIADTQYF. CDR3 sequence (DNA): TGTGCCAGCAGCTGGGGGATCGCAGATACGCAGTATTTT.

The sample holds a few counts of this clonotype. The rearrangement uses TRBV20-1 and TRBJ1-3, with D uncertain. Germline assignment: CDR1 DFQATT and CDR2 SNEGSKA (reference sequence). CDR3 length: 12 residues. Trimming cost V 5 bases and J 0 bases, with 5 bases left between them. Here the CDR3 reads CSAGNSGNTIYF. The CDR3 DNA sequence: TGCAGTGCTGGTAACTCTGGAAACACCATATATTTT.

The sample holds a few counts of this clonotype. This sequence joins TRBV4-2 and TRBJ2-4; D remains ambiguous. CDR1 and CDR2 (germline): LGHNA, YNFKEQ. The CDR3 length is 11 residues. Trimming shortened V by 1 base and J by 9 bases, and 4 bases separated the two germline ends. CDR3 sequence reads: CASSQGGIQYF. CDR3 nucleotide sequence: TGTGCCAGCAGCCAAGGGGGCATTCAGTACTTC.

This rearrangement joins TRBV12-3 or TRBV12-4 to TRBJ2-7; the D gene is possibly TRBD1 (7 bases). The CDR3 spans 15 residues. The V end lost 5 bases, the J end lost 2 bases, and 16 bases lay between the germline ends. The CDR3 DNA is TGTGCCAGCAGTCCCGGGGCAGGGGGGACCTACGAGCAGTACTTC. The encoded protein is CASSPGAGGTYEQYF.

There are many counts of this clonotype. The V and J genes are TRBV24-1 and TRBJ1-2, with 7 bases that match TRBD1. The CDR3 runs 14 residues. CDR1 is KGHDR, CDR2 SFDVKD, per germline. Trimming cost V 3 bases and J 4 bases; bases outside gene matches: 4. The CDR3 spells CATSDPRGGYGYTF. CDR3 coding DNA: TGTGCCACCAGTGATCCCAGGGGGGGCTATGGCTACACCTTC.

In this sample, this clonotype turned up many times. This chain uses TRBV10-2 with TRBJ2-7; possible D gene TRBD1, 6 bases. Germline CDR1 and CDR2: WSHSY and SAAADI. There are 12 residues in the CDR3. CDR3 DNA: TGCGCTGCCTCCGGGACACAATACGAGCAGTACTTC. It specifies CAASGTQYEQYF.

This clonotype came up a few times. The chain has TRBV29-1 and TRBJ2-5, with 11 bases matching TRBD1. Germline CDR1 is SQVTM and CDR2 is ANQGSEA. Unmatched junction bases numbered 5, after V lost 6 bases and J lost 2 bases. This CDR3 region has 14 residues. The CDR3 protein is CSVSDRGRQETQYF. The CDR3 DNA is TGCAGCGTCTCGGACAGGGGGCGGCAAGAGACCCAGTACTTC.

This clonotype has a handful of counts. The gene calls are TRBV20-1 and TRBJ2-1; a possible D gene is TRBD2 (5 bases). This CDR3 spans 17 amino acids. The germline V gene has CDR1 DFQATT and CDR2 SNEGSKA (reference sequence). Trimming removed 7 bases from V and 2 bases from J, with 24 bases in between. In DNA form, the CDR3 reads TGCAGTGTTAGCACCCTTAGAAGCGGACCGCCCTACAATGAGCAGTTCTTC. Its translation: CSVSTLRSGPPYNEQFF.

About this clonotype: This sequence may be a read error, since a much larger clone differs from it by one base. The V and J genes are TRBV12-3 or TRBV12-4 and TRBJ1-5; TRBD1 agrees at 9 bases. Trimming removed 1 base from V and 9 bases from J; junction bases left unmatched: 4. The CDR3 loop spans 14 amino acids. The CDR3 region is CASSLGTGDPPQHF. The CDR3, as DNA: TGTGCCAGCAGTTTAGGGACAGGGGATCCGCCCCAGCATTTT.

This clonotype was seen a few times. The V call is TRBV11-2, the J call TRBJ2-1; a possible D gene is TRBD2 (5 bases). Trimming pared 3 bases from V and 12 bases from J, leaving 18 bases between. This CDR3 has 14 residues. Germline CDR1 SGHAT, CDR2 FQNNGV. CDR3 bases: TGTGCCAGCAGCTTTACGGACTTTCCCGGAGGGCAGTTCTTC. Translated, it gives CASSFTDFPGGQFF. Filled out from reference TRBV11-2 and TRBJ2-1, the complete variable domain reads EAGVAQSPRYKIIEKRQSVAFWCNPISGHATLYWYQQILGQGPKLLIQFQNNGVVDDSQLPKDRFSAERLKGVDSTLKIQPAKLEDSAVYLCASSFTDFPGGQFFGPGTRLTVL.

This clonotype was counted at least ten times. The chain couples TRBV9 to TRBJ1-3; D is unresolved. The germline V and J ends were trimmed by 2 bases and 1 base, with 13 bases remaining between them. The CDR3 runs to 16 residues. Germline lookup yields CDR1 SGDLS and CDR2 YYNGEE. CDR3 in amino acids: CASSVSLGLSGNTIYF. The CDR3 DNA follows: TGTGCCAGCAGCGTTAGTCTTGGTCTATCTGGAAACACCATATATTTT.

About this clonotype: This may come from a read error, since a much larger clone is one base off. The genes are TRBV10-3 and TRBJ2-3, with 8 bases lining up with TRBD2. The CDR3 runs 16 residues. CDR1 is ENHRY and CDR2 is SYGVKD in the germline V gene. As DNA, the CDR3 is TGTGCCATCAGTGAAAGCAGAAGCGGGGGCACAGATGCGCAGTATTTT. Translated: CAISESRSGGTDAQYF.

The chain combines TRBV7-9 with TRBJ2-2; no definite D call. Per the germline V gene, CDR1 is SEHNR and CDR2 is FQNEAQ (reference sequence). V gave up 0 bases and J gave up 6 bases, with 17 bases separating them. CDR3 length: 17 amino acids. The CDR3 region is CASSLAAGVGGAGELFF. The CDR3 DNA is TGTGCCAGCAGCTTAGCCGCAGGCGTAGGCGGCGCCGGGGAGCTGTTTTTT.

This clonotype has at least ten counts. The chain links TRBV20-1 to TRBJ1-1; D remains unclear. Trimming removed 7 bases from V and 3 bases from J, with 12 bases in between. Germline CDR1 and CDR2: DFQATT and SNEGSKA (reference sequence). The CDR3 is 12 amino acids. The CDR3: CSVKVGDTEAFF. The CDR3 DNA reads TGCAGTGTCAAAGTCGGGGACACTGAAGCTTTCTTT.

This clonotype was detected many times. CDR3 DNA: TGCAGCGTTGAGAGGACAGGGGGCCATGAGCAGTTCTTC. Protein: CSVERTGGHEQFF. The chain couples TRBV29-1 to TRBJ2-1, with 11 bases identical to TRBD1. The CDR3 covers 13 residues. Germline V gene sequence: CDR1 SQVTM, CDR2 ANQGSEA. J lost 8 bases, V lost 3 bases, and 3 bases had no gene match.

The CDR3 loop is CASSQDYSNQPQHF. The CDR3 DNA reads TGCGCCAGCAGCCAAGACTATAGCAATCAGCCCCAGCATTTT. This chain joins TRBV4-3 and TRBJ1-5; D is undetermined. The CDR3 length is 14 residues. Germline lookup yields CDR1 LGHNA and CDR2 YSLEER. Trimming took 0 bases from V and 0 from J, leaving 3 bases between them.

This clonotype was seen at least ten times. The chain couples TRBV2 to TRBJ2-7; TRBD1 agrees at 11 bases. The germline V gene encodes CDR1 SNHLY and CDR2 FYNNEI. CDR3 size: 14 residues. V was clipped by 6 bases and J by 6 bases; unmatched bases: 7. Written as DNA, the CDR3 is TGTGCCAGCAGGGCCCGGACAGGGGGCTCCGAGCAGTACTTC. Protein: CASRARTGGSEQYF.

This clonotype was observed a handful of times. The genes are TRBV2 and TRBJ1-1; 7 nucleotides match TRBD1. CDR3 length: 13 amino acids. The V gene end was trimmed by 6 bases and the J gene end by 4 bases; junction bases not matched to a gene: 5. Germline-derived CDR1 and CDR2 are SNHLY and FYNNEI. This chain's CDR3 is CASSGTDFTEAFF. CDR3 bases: TGTGCCAGCAGCGGGACAGACTTCACTGAAGCTTTCTTT.

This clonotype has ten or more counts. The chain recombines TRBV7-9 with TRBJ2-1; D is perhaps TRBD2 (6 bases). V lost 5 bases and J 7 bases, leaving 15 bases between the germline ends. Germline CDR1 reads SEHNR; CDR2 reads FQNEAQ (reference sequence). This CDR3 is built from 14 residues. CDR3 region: CASSGRKEGNEQFF. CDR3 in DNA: TGTGCCAGCAGCGGCCGAAAGGAGGGGAATGAGCAGTTCTTC.